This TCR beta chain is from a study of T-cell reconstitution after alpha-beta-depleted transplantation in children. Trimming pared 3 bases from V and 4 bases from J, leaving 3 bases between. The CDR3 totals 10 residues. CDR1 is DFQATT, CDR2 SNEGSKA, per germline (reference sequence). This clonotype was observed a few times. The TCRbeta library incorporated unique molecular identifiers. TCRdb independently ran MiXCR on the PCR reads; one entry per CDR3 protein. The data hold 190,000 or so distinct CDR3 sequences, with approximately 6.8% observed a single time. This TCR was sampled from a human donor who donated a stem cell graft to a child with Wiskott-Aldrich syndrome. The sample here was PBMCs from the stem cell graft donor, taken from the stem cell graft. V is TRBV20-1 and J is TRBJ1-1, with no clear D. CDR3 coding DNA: TGCAGTGCTAGTGGCACTGAAGCTTTCTTT. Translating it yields CSASGTEAFF.